This T cell receptor beta chain was obtained from a study of cytomegalovirus exposure and HLA in healthy donors (dated by TCRdb to the late 2010s). About the full investigation: An earlier analysis of several hundred of the donors reported roughly 270 Gb of sequence data and around 120 million unique TCR beta sequences from about 179 million T cells. To predict cytomegalovirus infection status, the study combined high-throughput TCR immunosequencing, statistical association of individual TCRs with disease status, and machine learning. Besides the first cohort of about 730 subjects, a separate validation cohort made up of 90 to 150 different subjects was used. HLA typing included class I and class II loci at four-digit resolution. Among around 400 genotyped donors of the cohort, an average of approximately 240,000 unique TCR beta nucleotide sequences were sequenced per donor, roughly 18% of them non-productive. Every discovery cohort repertoire had been produced on one sequencing platform. Rather than drawing on any new phenotypic data, the later analysis identified candidate immune exposures from TCR beta sequences and the way those sequences occurred across donors. The genetic ancestry cluster associated with self-reported Caucasian donors included roughly 84% of the 300 to 400 genotyped donors. About five DR-DQ haplotypes were treated as single units for association and clustering because of strong linkage in the cohort. An early release covering 500 to 750 HLA-typed donors comprised about 290 gigabases of sequencing data and roughly 85 million unique TCR sequences. A later analysis re-examined previously published TCR beta repertoires from more than 650 donors and added high-resolution HLA genotyping to investigate patterns of TCR occurrence. Genome-wide SNP genotypes for about 65% of the 666 donors were used in a later genetic analysis, which treated that subset as a discovery cohort. An earlier analysis of fewer than 750 of the donors used high-throughput TCR beta sequencing to judge whether each TCR beta V gene segment behaved as functional or pseudogenic. The study profiled the T cell repertoires of under 850 subjects by immunosequencing and related them to cytomegalovirus serostatus. The study aimed to test whether cataloging public T cell receptors could reveal signatures of past pathogen exposure. Typing coverage differed by locus: A, B, C, DRB1 and DQB1 were typed in roughly 620-630 donors, DQA1 in approximately 520, DPA1 in around 600, and DPB1 in just under 480. Donor age, sex, ethnicity and CMV serostatus were compiled alongside the repertoire data.

On the study overall, not on this receptor specifically: Most CMV-associated TCR beta chains appeared to be HLA-restricted in a later analysis, and the HLA associations seemed to be driven largely by CMV exposure. A later analysis found that TCR association rates varied across HLA loci, with DRB1 alleles showing the most associated TCRs and HLA-C alleles the fewest. In an earlier analysis of 587 of the donors, most TCR beta V segments appeared in productive rearrangements about 87% or about 30% of the time, broadly matching IMGT annotations. In vitro tests confirmed that three of the cytomegalovirus-associated TCR beta chains recognize cytomegalovirus antigens. A total of 150 or so TCR beta chains were listed by the study as associated with cytomegalovirus. Assigning TCR associations to individual alleles was difficult when HLA alleles, especially DR and DQ, strongly co-occurred. In both the original and validation cohorts, the classifier was reported to diagnose cytomegalovirus status with high specificity and sensitivity. The cohort was sequenced for TCR beta chains only, and without alpha or paired-chain data the features that could be detected were limited. A group of highly shared sequence variants was considered likely to be a technical artifact of the sequencing pipeline. In a later analysis, several top co-occurrence clusters were reported to appear linked to parvovirus B19, influenza, CMV and Epstein-Barr virus. At a false discovery rate of 0.05, a later analysis linked 15,000 to 20,000 TCR beta sequences to specific HLA alleles. Linkage disequilibrium might explain the correlated functional status among segregating V segments, but an unknown experimental factor could not be ruled out. Most TCR sequences were observed very rarely across donors, whereas some public TCRs were present in many individuals. In a later analysis, HLA-associated TCR beta chains showed more clonal expansion and lower generation probabilities than non-associated chains that were equally common. In a later genetic analysis, fewer N-insertions in productive TCRs were reported among donors in an Asian-associated ancestry cluster than the roughly 710-donor mean. Because the 87-base-pair reads could not distinguish some IMGT-functional V segments, including TRBV6-2 and TRBV6-3, those segments were excluded. The earlier analysis of nearly 600 of the donors excluded fewer than 20 rarely observed V segments, including chromosome 9 orphons, because counts were too low. Roughly uniform sequencing depth across donors was assumed in presence/absence analyses, although this assumption may not hold. Immune exposure information for the cohort was limited to CMV serostatus. A further reported finding was that TCR beta sequences accurately predicted the HLA-A and HLA-B alleles for most subjects in the first cohort. Because some donors lacked HLA typing at each locus, the association tests relied only on the typed subset. An association between a missense DCLRE1C variant and V-gene and J-gene trimming of TCR beta chains was found in a later genetic analysis and replicated in an independent cohort. The authors suggested that the approach could potentially be extended to other disease states and immunological phenotypes.

In total, approximately 610 healthy bone marrow donors made up the cohort. At the time of sampling, every cohort member was nominally healthy, though immune exposures that went unrecorded were likely present. The donor tested CMV seronegative, placing the donor among the 350 or so seronegative members of the cohort. Each donor provided a peripheral blood sample, and peripheral blood mononuclear cells were used for TCR beta sequencing. Genomic DNA was extracted from the blood cell samples with the Qiagen DNeasy Blood Extraction Kit. Library method: the immunoSEQ multiplex PCR assay. For the multiplex PCR, a mixture combining 60 forward primers for TCR Vbeta segments and 13 reverse primers for TCR Jbeta segments was used. A multiplex PCR assay on genomic DNA amplified the CDR3 region of rearranged TCR beta genes. Amplified TCR beta libraries were sequenced as 87-base-pair reads on the Illumina HiSeq System. In the paper's pipeline: In a later analysis, tens of millions of unique TCR beta chains were counted across the 650 to 700 repertoires, and approximately 9.9 million of these chains were shared by at least two donors. To remove PCR and sequencing errors, raw reads were error-corrected and collapsed into unique sequences using a nearest-neighbor algorithm that merged closely related sequences. To assign V, D and J gene segments, CDR3 sequences were aligned to IMGT reference sequences. For a sequence to be retained, a match of at least six nucleotides was required to both a V gene segment and a J gene segment. A rearrangement was called productive if the CDR3 had no stop codons and remained in frame with V and J, and every other rearrangement was called non-productive. CDR3 was defined by IMGT convention, running from the second conserved V-encoded cysteine to the conserved J-encoded phenylalanine. Sequences without an unambiguous match to a single V gene segment were excluded from the earlier analysis of a few hundred of the donors. An earlier analysis of around 600 of the donors classified V segments as functional when productive rearrangements were above 56.7% and as segregating when the standard deviation between donors was above 5%. A statistical classification framework was built to diagnose cytomegalovirus status from the catalog of TCR beta chain sequences. In a later analysis, V and J genes were assigned by comparing TCR nucleotide sequences against IMGT/GENE-DB human TR gene sequences. Using the TCRdist pipeline, a later analysis assigned CDR3 sequences along with most-parsimonious VDJ recombination scenarios. In a later analysis, each TCR beta chain was defined by its CDR3 amino acid sequence together with its V-gene family, and reads without a unique V-gene family were excluded. To address suspected cross-contamination and a sequencing artifact, a later analysis removed a few hundred highly shared, low-generation-probability nucleotide sequences. For each public chain, a later analysis derived a clonal expansion index from normalized ranks of inferred template counts within each repertoire. In a later analysis, generation probabilities were computed using a VDJ recombination model fitted to out-of-frame rearrangements, and the results were checked against IGoR. In a later analysis, hypergeometric tests were used to score TCR-TCR, TCR-HLA and TCR-CMV co-occurrence, with a repertoire-size bias correction applied to TCR pairs. A later analysis estimated false discovery rates by permuting HLA or CMV assignments 20 times. In a later analysis, co-occurring TCRs were grouped with DBSCAN, and TCRdist sequence similarity was added when clustering was performed within HLA-allele-positive subsets. Repertoires with fewer than 30,000 or more than 120,000 public chains, plus five repertoires with anomalous nucleotide sharing, were excluded from co-occurrence clustering. Entries here come from immuneACCESS through TCRdb and include only in-frame sequences with V and J called. Some clones fail to appear in such tables; in the studies checked, an unresolved V gene covers under half of the shortfall, and the cause of the remainder is unknown. V and J calls and clone size are as listed in that table; D and trimming were resolved from the DNA. The sample table holds about 200,000 clones, of which 70% to 85% were seen once. The ten largest clones take up 0.075% to 0.1% of the sample.

CDR1 is given as SEHNR and CDR2 as FQNEAQ, both from the germline V gene (reference sequence). V loses 2 bases of germline sequence and J loses 5 bases, and the interval between the two ends is 9 bases. The CDR3 starts with the cysteine, ends with the phenylalanine, and has 13 residues. The DNA shown is the 39-base CDR3, in frame from base 1. In regard to this clone: Which antigen it targets is not known. One base away there is no much larger clone; base qualities are not given. The sample holds other DNA sequences that translate to the same CDR3.

The clonotype was recovered from a boy between 2 and 10 years old in good health and CMV-seronegative. The chain links TRBV7-9 with TRBJ1-1; TRBD1 is a weak D gene call, 5 bases matching. The sequencing input was PBMCs. The DNA reads as follows: TGTGCCAGCAGCTTACAGGGCGGAACTGAAGCTTTCTTT. This codes for CASSLQGGTEAFF.